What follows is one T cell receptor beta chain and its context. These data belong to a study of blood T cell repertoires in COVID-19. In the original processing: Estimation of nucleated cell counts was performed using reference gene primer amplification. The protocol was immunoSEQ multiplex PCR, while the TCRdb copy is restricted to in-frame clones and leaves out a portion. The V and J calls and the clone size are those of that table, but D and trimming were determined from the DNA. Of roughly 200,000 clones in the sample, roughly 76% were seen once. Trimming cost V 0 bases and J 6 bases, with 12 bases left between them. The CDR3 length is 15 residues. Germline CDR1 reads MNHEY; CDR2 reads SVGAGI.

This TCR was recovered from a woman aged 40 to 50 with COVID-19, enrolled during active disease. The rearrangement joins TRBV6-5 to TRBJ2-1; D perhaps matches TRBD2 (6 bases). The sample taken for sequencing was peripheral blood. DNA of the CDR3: TGTGCCAGCAGTTACTCTAGCGGTTTCCTCAATGAGCAGTTCTTC. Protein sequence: CASSYSSGFLNEQFF.